This T cell receptor beta chain appears in the sequencing data of a study of control samples from healthy donors and cancer patients. Produced via immunoSEQ multiplex PCR; TCRdb's table is partial and in-frame only. The sample yields 390,000 or so clones, about 93% seen once. Trimming removed 3 bases at V and 1 base at J, with 8 bases between. The CDR3 runs 14 residues. Germline-derived CDR1 and CDR2 are SGHAT and FQNNGV. The chain uses TRBV11-2 and TRBJ2-3, with D perhaps matching TRBD2 (5 bases). Source material: PBMCs. The clonotype originates from a man aged 35-49 years with head and neck cancer. The CDR3 protein is CASSFYGGTDTQYF. CDR3 DNA sequence: TGTGCCAGCAGCTTCTACGGGGGCACAGATACGCAGTATTTT.